This T cell receptor beta chain originates from a study of blood T cell repertoires in COVID-19. Study in general: Samples representing acute and convalescent COVID-19 were sourced from the United States, Italy and Spain.

TCRdb's table, derived via immunoSEQ multiplex PCR, lists solely in-frame clones and lacks some. The repertoire has under 200,000 clones, about 85% of them found once; the top ten carry roughly 8%. The CDR3 has 15 residues. Germline CDR1 and CDR2: LGHDT and YNNKEL (reference sequence). Deletions cut 3 bases from V and 7 bases from J, with 13 bases between. Individuals aged about 18 to 89 years were recruited from some 26 US areas. Participant-given clinical history determined each cohort assignment. Recovery among Cohort 3 donors was established by two negative PCRs, clearance, or symptom resolution. This clonotype originated in a woman in her forties or fifties who had recovered from COVID-19. The chain has TRBV3-1 (or the pseudogene TRBV3-2) and TRBJ1-6, with D possibly being TRBD1 (5 bases). The sequenced material came from PBMCs or T cells enriched from blood (not recorded which). The DNA of the CDR3 is TGTGCCAGCAGCCACACATCAGGGAAGAATTCACCCCTCCACTTT. It encodes CASSHTSGKNSPLHF.